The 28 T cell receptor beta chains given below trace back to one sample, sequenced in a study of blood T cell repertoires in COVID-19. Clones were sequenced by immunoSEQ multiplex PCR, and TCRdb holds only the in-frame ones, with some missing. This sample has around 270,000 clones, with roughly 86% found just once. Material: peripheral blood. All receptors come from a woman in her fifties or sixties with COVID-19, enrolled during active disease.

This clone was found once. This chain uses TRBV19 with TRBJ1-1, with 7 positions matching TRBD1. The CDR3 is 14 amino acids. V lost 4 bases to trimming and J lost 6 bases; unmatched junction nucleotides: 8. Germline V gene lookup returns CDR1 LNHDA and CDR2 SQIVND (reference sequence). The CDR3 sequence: CASSTPTGKAEAFF. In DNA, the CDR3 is TGTGCCAGTAGTACCCCGACAGGGAAAGCTGAAGCTTTCTTT.

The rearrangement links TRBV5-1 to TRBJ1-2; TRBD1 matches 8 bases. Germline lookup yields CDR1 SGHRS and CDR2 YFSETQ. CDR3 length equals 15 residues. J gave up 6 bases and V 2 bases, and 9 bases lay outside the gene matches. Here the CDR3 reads CASSFLEDREDGYTF. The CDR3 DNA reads TGCGCCAGCAGCTTCCTAGAGGACAGGGAAGATGGCTACACCTTC.

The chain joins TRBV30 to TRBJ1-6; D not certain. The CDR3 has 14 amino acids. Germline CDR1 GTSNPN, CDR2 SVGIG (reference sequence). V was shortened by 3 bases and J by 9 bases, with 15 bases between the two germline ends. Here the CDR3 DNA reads TGTGCCTGGAGAGAGACCGAGGGAGGTTCACCCCTCCACTTT. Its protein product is CAWRETEGGSPLHF.

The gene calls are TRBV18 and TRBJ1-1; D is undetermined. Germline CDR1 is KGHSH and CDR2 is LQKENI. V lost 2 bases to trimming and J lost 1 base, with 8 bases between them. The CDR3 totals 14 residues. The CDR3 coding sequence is TGTGCCAGCTCACCAACAGTATCGAACACTGAAGCTTTCTTT. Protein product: CASSPTVSNTEAFF.

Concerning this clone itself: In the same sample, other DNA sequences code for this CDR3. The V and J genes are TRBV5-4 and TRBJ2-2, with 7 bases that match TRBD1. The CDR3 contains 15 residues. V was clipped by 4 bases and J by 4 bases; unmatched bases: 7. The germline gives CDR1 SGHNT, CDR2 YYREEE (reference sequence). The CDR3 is CASSPRDRITGELFF. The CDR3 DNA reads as TGTGCCAGCAGCCCCCGGGACAGAATCACCGGGGAGCTGTTTTTT. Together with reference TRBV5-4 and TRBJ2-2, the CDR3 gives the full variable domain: ETGVTQSPTHLIKTRGQQVTLRCSSQSGHNTVSWYQQALGQGPQFIFQYYREEENGRGNFPPRFSGLQFPNYSSELNVNALELDDSALYLCASSPRDRITGELFFGEGSRLTVL.

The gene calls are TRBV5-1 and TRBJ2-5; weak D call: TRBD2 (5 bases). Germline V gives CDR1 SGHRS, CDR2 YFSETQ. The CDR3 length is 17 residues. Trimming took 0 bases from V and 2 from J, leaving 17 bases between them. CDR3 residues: CASSLGLTGENQETQYF. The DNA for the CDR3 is TGCGCCAGCAGCTTGGGACTAACTGGGGAGAATCAAGAGACCCAGTACTTC.

The CDR3 spells CASRVRRQGNQPQHF. Here the CDR3 DNA reads TGTGCCAGTAGGGTGCGTCGACAGGGGAATCAGCCCCAGCATTTT. This chain connects TRBV19 to TRBJ1-5, with TRBD1 identical over 8 bases. V was pared by 6 bases and J by 4 bases, with 8 bases of the junction left unmatched. This CDR3 region has 15 residues. Germline V gene lookup returns CDR1 LNHDA and CDR2 SQIVND (reference sequence).

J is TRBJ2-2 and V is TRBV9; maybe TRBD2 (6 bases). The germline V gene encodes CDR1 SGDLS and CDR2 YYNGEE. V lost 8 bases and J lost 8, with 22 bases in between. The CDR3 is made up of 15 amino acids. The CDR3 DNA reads TGTGCCAGTACCCGTCCGGGACTTCGGCGTGGGGAGCTGTTTTTT. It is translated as CASTRPGLRRGELFF.

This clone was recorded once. The DNA of the CDR3 is TGTGCCAGCAGCCCAGGGGTGAACACTGAAGCTTTCTTT. It encodes CASSPGVNTEAFF. The genes are TRBV5-4 and TRBJ1-1, with D possibly TRBD1 on 6 matching bases. V was shortened by 4 bases and J by 0 bases, with 7 bases between the two germline ends. In germline, CDR1 is SGHNT, CDR2 YYREEE (reference sequence). This CDR3 has 13 amino acids.

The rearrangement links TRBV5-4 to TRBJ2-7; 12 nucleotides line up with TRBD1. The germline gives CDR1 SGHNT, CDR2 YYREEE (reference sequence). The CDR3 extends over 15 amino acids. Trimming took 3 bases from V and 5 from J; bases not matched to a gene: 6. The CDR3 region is CASSSRDRGQNEQYF. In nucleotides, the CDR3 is TGTGCCAGCAGCTCCCGGGACAGGGGGCAGAACGAGCAGTACTTC.

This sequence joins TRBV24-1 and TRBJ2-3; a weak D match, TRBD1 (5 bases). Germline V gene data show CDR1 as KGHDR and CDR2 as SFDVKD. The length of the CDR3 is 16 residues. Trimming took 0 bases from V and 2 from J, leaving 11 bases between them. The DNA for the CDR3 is TGTGCCACCAGTGATTTGTGGGGCTCTGACACAGATACGCAGTATTTT. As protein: CATSDLWGSDTDTQYF.

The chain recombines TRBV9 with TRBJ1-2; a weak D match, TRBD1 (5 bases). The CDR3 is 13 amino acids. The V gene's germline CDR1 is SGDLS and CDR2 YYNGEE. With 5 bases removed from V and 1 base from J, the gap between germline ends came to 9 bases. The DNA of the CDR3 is TGTGCCAGCAGGGGGGGTGGTAACTATGGCTACACCTTC. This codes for CASRGGGNYGYTF.

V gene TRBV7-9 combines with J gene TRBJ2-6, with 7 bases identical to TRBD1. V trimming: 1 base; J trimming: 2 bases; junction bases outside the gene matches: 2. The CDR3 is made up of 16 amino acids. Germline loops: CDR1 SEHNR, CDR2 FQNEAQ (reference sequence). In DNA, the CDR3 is TGTGCCAGCAGCTTAGTAACAGGGGCTGGGGCCAACGTCCTGACTTTC. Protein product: CASSLVTGAGANVLTF.

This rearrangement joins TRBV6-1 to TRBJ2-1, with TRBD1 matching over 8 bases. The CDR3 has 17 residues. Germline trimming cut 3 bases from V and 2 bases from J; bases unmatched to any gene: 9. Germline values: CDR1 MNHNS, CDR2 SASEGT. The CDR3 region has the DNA TGTGCCAGCAGTGATTTCGGAGGACAGGGTCCCTACAATGAGCAGTTCTTC. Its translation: CASSDFGGQGPYNEQFF.

DNA of the CDR3: TGTGCCAGCAGATCGGACAGGGGCCAGCCCCAGCATTTT. It specifies CASRSDRGQPQHF. This chain links TRBV7-9 with TRBJ1-5; 9 bases match TRBD1. CDR1 is SEHNR, CDR2 FQNEAQ, per germline (reference sequence). V dropped 6 bases and J dropped 7; count of bases not matched to a gene: 4. The CDR3 consists of 13 residues.

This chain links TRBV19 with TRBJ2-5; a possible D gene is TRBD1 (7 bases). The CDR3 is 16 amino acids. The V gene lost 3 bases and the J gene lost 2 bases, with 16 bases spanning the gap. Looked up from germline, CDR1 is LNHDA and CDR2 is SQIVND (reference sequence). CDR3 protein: CASSMGQGGGQETQYF. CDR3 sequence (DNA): TGTGCCAGTAGTATGGGGCAGGGGGGAGGTCAAGAGACCCAGTACTTC.

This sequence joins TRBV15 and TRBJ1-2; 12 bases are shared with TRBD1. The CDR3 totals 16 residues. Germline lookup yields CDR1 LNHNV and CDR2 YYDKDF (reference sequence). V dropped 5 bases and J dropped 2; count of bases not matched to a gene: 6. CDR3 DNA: TGTGCCACCAGCCCGGGACAGGGGGCAAGAAACTATGGCTACACCTTC. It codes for CATSPGQGARNYGYTF.

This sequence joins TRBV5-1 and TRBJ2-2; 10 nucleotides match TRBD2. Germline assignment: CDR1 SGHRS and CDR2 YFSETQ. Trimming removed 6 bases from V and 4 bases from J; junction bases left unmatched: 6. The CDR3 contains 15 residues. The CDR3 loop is CASNALAGVTGELFF. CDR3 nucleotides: TGCGCCAGCAATGCCCTAGCGGGGGTCACCGGGGAGCTGTTTTTT.

The CDR3 bases are TGTGCCATCAGGGACAGGGGTTTCTCTGGAAACACCATATATTTT. This gives the protein CAIRDRGFSGNTIYF. V and J are TRBV10-3 and TRBJ1-3; TRBD1 aligns across 9 bases. Germline V gene sequence: CDR1 ENHRY, CDR2 SYGVKD. This CDR3 has 15 amino acids. Trimming removed 6 bases from V and 0 bases from J; junction bases left unmatched: 3.

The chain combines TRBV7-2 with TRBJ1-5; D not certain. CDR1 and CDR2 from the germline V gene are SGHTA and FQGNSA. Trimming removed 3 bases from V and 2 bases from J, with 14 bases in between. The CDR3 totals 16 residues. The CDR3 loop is CASSLGRGWGNQPQHF. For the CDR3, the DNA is TGTGCCAGCAGCTTGGGTCGGGGTTGGGGCAATCAGCCCCAGCATTTT. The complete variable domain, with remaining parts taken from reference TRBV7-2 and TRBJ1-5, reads GAGVSQSPSNKVTEKGKDVELRCDPISGHTALYWYRQSLGQGLEFLIYFQGNSAPDKSGLPSDRFSAERTGGSVSTLTIQRTQQEDSAVYLCASSLGRGWGNQPQHFGDGTRLSIL.

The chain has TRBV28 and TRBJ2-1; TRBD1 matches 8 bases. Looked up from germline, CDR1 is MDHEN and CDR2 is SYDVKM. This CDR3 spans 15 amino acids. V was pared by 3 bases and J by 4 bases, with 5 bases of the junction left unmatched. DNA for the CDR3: TGTGCCAGCAGTTTGATTAACAGGGGGTACAATGAGCAGTTCTTC. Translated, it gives CASSLINRGYNEQFF. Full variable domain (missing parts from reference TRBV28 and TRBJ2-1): DVKVTQSSRYLVKRTGEKVFLECVQDMDHENMFWYRQDPGLGLRLIYFSYDVKMKEKGDIPEGYSVSREKKERFSLILESASTNQTSMYLCASSLINRGYNEQFFGPGTRLTVL.

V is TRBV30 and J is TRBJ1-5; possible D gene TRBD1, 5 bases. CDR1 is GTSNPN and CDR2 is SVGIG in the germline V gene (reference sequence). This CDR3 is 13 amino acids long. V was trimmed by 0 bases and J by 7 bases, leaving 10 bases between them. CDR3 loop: CAWSVQGRQPQHF. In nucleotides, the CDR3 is TGTGCCTGGAGTGTCCAGGGAAGACAGCCCCAGCATTTT.

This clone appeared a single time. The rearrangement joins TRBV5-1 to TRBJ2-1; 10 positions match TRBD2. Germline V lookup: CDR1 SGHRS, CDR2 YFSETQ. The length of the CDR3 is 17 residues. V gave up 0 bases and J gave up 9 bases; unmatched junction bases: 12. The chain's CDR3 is CASSLVLAGAPGGEQFF. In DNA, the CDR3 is TGCGCCAGCAGCTTGGTTCTAGCGGGAGCCCCAGGGGGTGAGCAGTTCTTC.

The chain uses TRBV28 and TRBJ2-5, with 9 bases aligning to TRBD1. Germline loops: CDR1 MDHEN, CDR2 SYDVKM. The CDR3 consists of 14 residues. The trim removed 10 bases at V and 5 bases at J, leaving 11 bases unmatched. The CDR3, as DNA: TGTGCCACCCGAAATCCCGGACAGGGGGAGACCCAGTACTTC. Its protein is CATRNPGQGETQYF.

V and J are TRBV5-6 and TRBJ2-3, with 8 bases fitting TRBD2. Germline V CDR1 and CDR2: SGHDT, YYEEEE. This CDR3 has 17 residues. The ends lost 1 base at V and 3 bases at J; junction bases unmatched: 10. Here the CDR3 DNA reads TGTGCCAGCAGCTTGCGGATCGGCGGGAGGAGGACAGATACGCAGTATTTT. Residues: CASSLRIGGRRTDTQYF.

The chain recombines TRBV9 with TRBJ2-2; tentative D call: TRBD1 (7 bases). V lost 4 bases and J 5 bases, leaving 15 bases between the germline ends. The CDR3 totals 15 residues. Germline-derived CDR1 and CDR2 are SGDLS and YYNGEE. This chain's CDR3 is CASSQGGRGTGELFF. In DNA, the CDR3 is TGTGCCAGCAGCCAGGGGGGCAGGGGTACCGGGGAGCTGTTTTTT.

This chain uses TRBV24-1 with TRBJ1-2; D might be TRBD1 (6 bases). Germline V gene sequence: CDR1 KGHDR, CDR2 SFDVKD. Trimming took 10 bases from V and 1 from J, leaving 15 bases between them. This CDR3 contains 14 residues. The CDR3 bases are TGTGCCACACCGTTCTCACAGGGTAACTATGGCTACACCTTC. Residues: CATPFSQGNYGYTF.

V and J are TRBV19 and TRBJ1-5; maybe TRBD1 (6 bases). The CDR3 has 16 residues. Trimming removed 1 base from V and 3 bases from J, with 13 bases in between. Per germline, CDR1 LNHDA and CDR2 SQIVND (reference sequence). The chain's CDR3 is CASSIGSRTVNQPQHF. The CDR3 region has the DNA TGTGCCAGTAGTATAGGTTCGCGGACAGTCAATCAGCCCCAGCATTTT. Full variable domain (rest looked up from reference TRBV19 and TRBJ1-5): DGGITQSPKYLFRKEGQNVTLSCEQNLNHDAMYWYRQDPGQGLRLIYYSQIVNDFQKGDIAEGYSVSREKKESFPLTVTSAQKNPTAFYLCASSIGSRTVNQPQHFGDGTRLSIL.